A selection of T cell receptor beta chains follows, all from one sample in a study of blood T cell repertoires in COVID-19. Assay: immunoSEQ multiplex PCR; the TCRdb copy retains only in-frame clones and omits some. The profile covers 150,000 or so clones, with about four fifths appearing a single time and 10% to 15% taken by the ten largest. Material: peripheral blood. The receptors were gathered from a man in his 70s who had recovered from COVID-19. CDR3s include the opening cysteine and the closing phenylalanine or tryptophan. D genes are given only for firm matches. A clone size is listed for some rows: how often the clone was seen (once, few, many), or a class if it is expanded.

cdr3_nt cdr3_aa d_call j_call clone_size v_call
TGTGCCAGCAGCTTAAACAGGGGAGCCTACAATGAGCAGTTCTTC CASSLNRGAYNEQFF TRBD1 TRBJ2-1 NA TRBV7-2
TGTGCCAGCAGTCGGTCCGTTTCGGCCTACGAGCAGTACTTC CASSRSVSAYEQYF NA TRBJ2-7 NA TRBV6-5
TGTGCCAGCAGTTACTCGGCAGGTGGGGAGCAGTACTTC CASSYSAGGEQYF NA TRBJ2-7 once TRBV6-6
TGCAGCGTTGAAGACCCGTGGGGGCGTGAGCAGTACTTC CSVEDPWGREQYF NA TRBJ2-7 NA TRBV29-1
TGTGCCAGCAGCTTAGGGGACAGGGGGCCCACAGATACGCAGTATTTT CASSLGDRGPTDTQYF TRBD1 TRBJ2-3 few TRBV7-9
TGTGCCACCCTCCCGGGCCCGGAGGATTATAACTATGGCTACACCTTC CATLPGPEDYNYGYTF NA TRBJ1-2 NA TRBV19
TGTGCCAGCAGCTTTGCGGGACAGGGGGCGCGGGGTGGCACGCAGTATTTT CASSFAGQGARGGTQYF TRBD1 TRBJ2-3 once TRBV7-2
TGTGCCAGTAGTCCAGGGGGGATCGTCTACGAGCAGTACTTC CASSPGGIVYEQYF NA TRBJ2-7 once TRBV19
TGTGCCAGCAGCTTGGGACTCTCAACAGATACGCAGTATTTT CASSLGLSTDTQYF NA TRBJ2-3 NA TRBV11-3
TGCAGCGTTGCCGCGACAATGAACACTGAAGCTTTCTTT CSVAATMNTEAFF NA TRBJ1-1 NA TRBV29-1
TGCGCCAGCAGCTCGACTAGCGGGACAGATACGCAGTATTTT CASSSTSGTDTQYF TRBD2 TRBJ2-3 NA TRBV5-1
TGTGCCAGCAGTTTATTCCCGGGAAAGGAGGAGACCCAGTACTTC CASSLFPGKEETQYF NA TRBJ2-5 NA TRBV27
TGTGCCTGGAGCCCAGCTCGGGACAGGGGAACCGGGGCGTATGGCTACACCTTC CAWSPARDRGTGAYGYTF TRBD1 TRBJ1-2 NA TRBV30
TGTGCCAGCAGCGGCGGGAGGCAAAGCAATCAGCCCCAGCATTTT CASSGGRQSNQPQHF NA TRBJ1-5 NA TRBV6-5
TGTGCCAGCAGCTTAGTAGGGACAGGGAATGTTCCCCTCCACTTT CASSLVGTGNVPLHF TRBD1 TRBJ1-6 NA TRBV11-2
TGTGCCAGCAGCTTAGAGGGACAGGGGACCGGGGAGCTGTTTTTT CASSLEGQGTGELFF TRBD1 TRBJ2-2 NA TRBV7-6
TGTGCCAGCAGTACACCGGGACAGGGTTTCTATGGCTACACCTTC CASSTPGQGFYGYTF TRBD1 TRBJ1-2 NA TRBV6-5
TGCAGCGTTGGGGGGGGTGATCAGCCCCAGCATTTT CSVGGGDQPQHF NA TRBJ1-5 NA TRBV29-1
TGTGCCACCAGCCATACCCCCGGGACAGGGTTTGCCGGGGAGCTGTTTTTT CATSHTPGTGFAGELFF TRBD1 TRBJ2-2 NA TRBV24-1
TGTGCCTGGAGTCTAGGGACAGGGGACCAGCCCCAGCATTTT CAWSLGTGDQPQHF TRBD1 TRBJ1-5 NA TRBV30
TGTGCCAGCAGCTTTAAGCGGGAGTTCACAGATACGCAGTATTTT CASSFKREFTDTQYF TRBD2 TRBJ2-3 NA TRBV5-4
TGTGCCAGCAGTTTATCGCCAGGGGGGAACACTGAAGCTTTCTTT CASSLSPGGNTEAFF TRBD1 TRBJ1-1 NA TRBV27
TGTGCCAGCAGTGGAGGACTAGCGGTTAACGTCGATACGCAGTATTTT CASSGGLAVNVDTQYF TRBD2 TRBJ2-3 NA TRBV6-2/TRBV6-3
TGTGCCAGCAGACGGGGGGGACGAGCTTTCTTT CASRRGGRAFF NA TRBJ1-1 NA TRBV6-5
TGTGCCAGCAGCGTGTGGCGGGAGTCCGGGGAGCTGTTTTTT CASSVWRESGELFF TRBD2 TRBJ2-2 NA TRBV9
TGTGCCAGCAGTTACTTTAGCGGGAGCTCCTACAATGAGCAGTTCTTC CASSYFSGSSYNEQFF TRBD2 TRBJ2-1 NA TRBV6-5
TGTGCCAGCAGTTTTGGGGCAAACAAAGAGACCCAGTACTTC CASSFGANKETQYF NA TRBJ2-5 NA TRBV28
TGTGCCAGCAGTTCGGAGGGGCCCAGGGGGCGAGATGGCTACACCTTC CASSSEGPRGRDGYTF TRBD1 TRBJ1-2 NA TRBV6-6
TGTGCCAGCGGGGAACAGGGCCCAGCTTTCTTT CASGEQGPAFF NA TRBJ1-1 NA TRBV6-4
TGTGCCAGCAGTACTCGCGACAGGGGTAATCAGCCCCAGCATTTT CASSTRDRGNQPQHF TRBD1 TRBJ1-5 NA TRBV27
TGTGCCAGCAGTTACCCCACAGGGGGCAACTATGGCTACACCTTC CASSYPTGGNYGYTF TRBD1 TRBJ1-2 NA TRBV6-6
TGTGCCAGCAGCCAAGCGGGACAGGGGCCTGAAGCTTTCTTT CASSQAGQGPEAFF TRBD1 TRBJ1-1 few TRBV3-1/TRBV3-2
TGCGCCAGCACGGCTTCGGGACAGGGGGCCACAGATACGCAGTATTTT CASTASGQGATDTQYF TRBD1 TRBJ2-3 NA TRBV5-1
TGCGCCAGCAGCTTTCCGAGGCCGGGAGGAGATACGCAGTATTTT CASSFPRPGGDTQYF TRBD2 TRBJ2-3 NA TRBV5-1
TGTGCCAGTAGTCGTTTCGGGAGTGGGTATGAGCAGTTCTTC CASSRFGSGYEQFF NA TRBJ2-1 NA TRBV19
TGTGCCAGCCGACGGGGTGAGGGTGAGCAGTTCTTC CASRRGEGEQFF NA TRBJ2-1 NA TRBV7-2
TGTGCCTGGACTGTTGGGAGCTCTGGAAACACCATATATTTT CAWTVGSSGNTIYF NA TRBJ1-3 NA TRBV30
TGTGCCAGCAACTCTCTGGGGGGGACCACTGAAGCTTTCTTT CASNSLGGTTEAFF NA TRBJ1-1 NA TRBV6-6
TGTGCCTGCCGAACTAGCGGATACTCCTACGAGCAGTACTTC CACRTSGYSYEQYF TRBD2 TRBJ2-7 NA TRBV6-5
TGTGCCAGCAGGTTGCGAGAGTATAGCAATCAGCCCCAGCATTTT CASRLREYSNQPQHF NA TRBJ1-5 NA TRBV6-5
TGTGCCAGTAGTGGGAGTACAGGGGGCAGGACCGGGGAGCTGTTTTTT CASSGSTGGRTGELFF TRBD1 TRBJ2-2 once TRBV19
TGTGCCAGCAGTGTAGCCGGAGCAGAAGCTTTCTTT CASSVAGAEAFF NA TRBJ1-1 once TRBV2
TGCGCCAGCAGCCAAAACCCCACAGCGGGAGGCAACACCGGGGAGCTGTTTTTT CASSQNPTAGGNTGELFF TRBD2 TRBJ2-2 NA TRBV4-3
TGTGCCAGTAGTAGCGGGTATGCAGATACGCAGTATTTT CASSSGYADTQYF NA TRBJ2-3 NA TRBV19
TGTGCCAGCTTTGACAGGGGCAACTATGGCTACACCTTC CASFDRGNYGYTF TRBD1 TRBJ1-2 NA TRBV28
TGTGCCAGCAGACCAACAGGGGCAAGCCAGCCCCAGCATTTT CASRPTGASQPQHF TRBD1 TRBJ1-5 NA TRBV28
TGTGCCACCAGCAGAGACCCCCGCCCAGAGGATGAGCAGTTCTTC CATSRDPRPEDEQFF NA TRBJ2-1 NA TRBV15
TGTGCCAGCAGTTTGACAGAACTAAACTATGGCTACACCTTC CASSLTELNYGYTF NA TRBJ1-2 NA TRBV6-5
TGTGCCATTCATTCAGATACGCAGTATTTT CAIHSDTQYF NA TRBJ2-3 few TRBV6-5
TGTGCCACCAGCAGACCGACAGGGATCGGTGAAAAACTGTTTTTT CATSRPTGIGEKLFF TRBD1 TRBJ1-4 NA TRBV15
TGTGCCATCAGTGACGACAGGGGTACTAATGAAAAACTGTTTTTT CAISDDRGTNEKLFF TRBD1 TRBJ1-4 NA TRBV10-3
TGTGCCATCAGTATTGGACTAGCGGGTTACAATGAGCAGTTCTTC CAISIGLAGYNEQFF TRBD2 TRBJ2-1 few TRBV10-3
TGTGCCAGCAGTCCACTAGCGGCTGTCGGAGATACGCAGTATTTT CASSPLAAVGDTQYF TRBD2 TRBJ2-3 NA TRBV2
TGTGCCAGCAGTCTCCGGACTAGCCTGCGCACAGATACGCAGTATTTT CASSLRTSLRTDTQYF TRBD2 TRBJ2-3 once TRBV9